What follows are 2 T cell receptor beta chains derived from one specimen sequenced in a study of OX40 agonist ivuxolimab in advanced cancers. Clones were sequenced by immunoSEQ multiplex PCR, and TCRdb holds only the in-frame ones, with some missing. The profile shows some 49,000 clones, 75% to 90% of them singletons. The starting material was CD4+ or CD8+ T cells sorted from blood, obtained in a trial of the OX40 agonist ivuxolimab. Every receptor here comes from an adult with an advanced solid tumor such as melanoma, head and neck, liver or kidney cancer.

In this sample, this clone turned up once. This CDR3 is CASSLATVFSTDTQYF. Written as DNA, the CDR3 is TGCGCCAGCAGCTTGGCGACAGTGTTCAGCACAGATACGCAGTATTTT. The chain employs TRBV5-1 and TRBJ2-3; a possible D gene is TRBD1 (5 bases). The CDR3 has 16 residues. Trimming pared 0 bases from V and 0 bases from J, leaving 11 bases between. Germline CDR1 is SGHRS and CDR2 is YFSETQ.

The CDR3 loop is CASSYERDGGIMGGTEAFF. Written as DNA, the CDR3 is TGTGCCAGCAGCTACGAACGGGACGGTGGTATAATGGGTGGCACTGAAGCTTTCTTT. The chain recombines TRBV5-8 with TRBJ1-1, with a weak D call TRBD1 (5 bases). The CDR3 is 19 residues long. Looked up from germline, CDR1 is SGHTS and CDR2 is YDEGEE. V was cut by 3 bases and J by 4 bases, with 28 bases left in between.